This passage covers 15 T cell receptor beta chains from one sample sequenced in a study of T cell repertoires in cytomegalovirus infection. A single record per CDR3 protein comes from TCRdb applying MiXCR to the reads. The repertoire holds 680,000 or so distinct CDR3 sequences, with less than 40% as singletons. Specimen: PBMCs. The receptors shown here come from a human donor in good health (CMV status not recorded). Some clones in this sample may be carry-over from other donors' samples.

This chain joins TRBV19 and TRBJ1-1; D unclear. V was clipped by 3 bases and J by 4 bases, with 12 bases between them. The V gene's germline CDR1 is LNHDA and CDR2 SQIVND (reference sequence). The CDR3 totals 14 residues. The CDR3 region has the DNA TGTGCCAGTAGTATCAAGGGCGGGATCACTGAAGCTTTCTTT. It yields the protein CASSIKGGITEAFF.

This clonotype was observed a handful of times. The V call is TRBV5-6, the J call TRBJ1-6; D call uncertain. The V end was cut by 0 bases, the J end by 0 bases, with 7 bases between. From germline, CDR1 is SGHDT and CDR2 YYEEEE. The CDR3 runs to 16 residues. The CDR3 protein is CASSLGWGSYNSPLHF. The CDR3 nucleotides are TGTGCCAGCAGCTTGGGATGGGGCTCCTATAATTCACCCCTCCACTTT. The full variable domain, rest sourced from reference TRBV5-6 and TRBJ1-6, is DAGVTQSPTHLIKTRGQQVTLRCSPKSGHDTVSWYQQALGQGPQFIFQYYEEEERQRGNFPDRFSGHQFPNYSSELNVNALLLGDSALYLCASSLGWGSYNSPLHFGNGTRLTVT.

The V gene is TRBV7-9, the J gene TRBJ2-3, with a possible D match to TRBD2 (7 bases). Germline V lookup: CDR1 SEHNR, CDR2 FQNEAQ (reference sequence). CDR3 length equals 15 residues. The V end lost 5 bases, the J end lost 5 bases, and 17 bases lay between the germline ends. This CDR3 is CASSPGDYHQDTQYF. The DNA for the CDR3 is TGTGCCAGCAGCCCAGGGGACTACCATCAAGATACGCAGTATTTT.

J is TRBJ1-1 and V is TRBV24-1; D remains unclear. Trimming pared 6 bases from V and 4 bases from J, leaving 11 bases between. The CDR3 consists of 13 residues. CDR1 and CDR2 (germline): KGHDR, SFDVKD. CDR3 sequence: CATSRGGTTEAFF. CDR3 nucleotide sequence: TGTGCCACCAGTCGAGGTGGAACCACTGAAGCTTTCTTT.

The chain employs TRBV11-2 and TRBJ1-4, with D uncertain. This CDR3 is 14 amino acids long. CDR1 SGHAT and CDR2 FQNNGV come from the germline V gene. Trimming removed 3 bases from V and 4 bases from J, with 9 bases in between. For the CDR3, the DNA is TGTGCCAGCAGCTTCGGCGGTAATAATGAAAAACTGTTTTTT. Its protein product is CASSFGGNNEKLFF. Complete variable domain (other parts from reference TRBV11-2 and TRBJ1-4): EAGVAQSPRYKIIEKRQSVAFWCNPISGHATLYWYQQILGQGPKLLIQFQNNGVVDDSQLPKDRFSAERLKGVDSTLKIQPAKLEDSAVYLCASSFGGNNEKLFFGSGTQLSVL.

This clonotype showed up many times. The chain recombines TRBV7-9 with TRBJ2-1; 9 nucleotides match TRBD1. The V gene end was trimmed by 4 bases and the J gene end by 8 bases; junction bases not matched to a gene: 9. The germline gives CDR1 SEHNR, CDR2 FQNEAQ (reference sequence). The CDR3 is made up of 15 amino acids. For the CDR3, the DNA is TGTGCCAGCAGCTCCCTACAGGGGGCTCGAGATGAGCAGTTCTTC. It codes for CASSSLQGARDEQFF. Full variable domain (missing parts from reference TRBV7-9 and TRBJ2-1): DTGVSQNPRHKITKRGQNVTFRCDPISEHNRLYWYRQTLGQGPEFLTYFQNEAQLEKSRLLSDRFSAERPKGSFSTLEIQRTEQGDSAMYLCASSSLQGARDEQFFGPGTRLTVL.

J is TRBJ1-4 and V is TRBV15, with D possibly matching TRBD1 (6 bases). Trimming took off 5 bases at V and 7 bases at J, with 11 bases between the two ends. Germline V gene lookup returns CDR1 LNHNV and CDR2 YYDKDF (reference sequence). The CDR3 consists of 13 residues. CDR3 DNA: TGTGCCACCAGCGGCAGGGGAGTTGAAAAACTGTTTTTT. Residues: CATSGRGVEKLFF. Full variable domain (remainder filled in from reference TRBV15 and TRBJ1-4): DAMVIQNPRYQVTQFGKPVTLSCSQTLNHNVMYWYQQKSSQAPKLLFHYYDKDFNNEADTPDNFQSRRPNTSFCFLDIRSPGLGDTAMYLCATSGRGVEKLFFGSGTQLSVL.

There are a few counts of this clonotype. The rearrangement joins TRBV20-1 to TRBJ1-2; D might be TRBD1 (6 bases). The CDR3 is made up of 12 amino acids. With 6 bases removed from V and 11 bases from J, the gap between germline ends came to 19 bases. The germline CDR1 and CDR2 sequences are DFQATT and SNEGSKA (reference sequence). The CDR3 here is CSAPHPGVGYTF. CDR3 DNA sequence: TGCAGTGCGCCCCACCCAGGGGTTGGTTACACCTTC.

V usage is TRBV5-6 and J usage is TRBJ1-1; D possibly corresponds to TRBD1 (6 bases). The CDR3 loop spans 15 amino acids. V was pared by 2 bases and J by 4 bases, with 15 bases between. Germline CDR1 is SGHDT and CDR2 is YYEEEE. The chain's CDR3 is CASSFTLTGATEAFF. Written as DNA, the CDR3 is TGTGCCAGCAGCTTTACATTGACAGGAGCCACTGAAGCTTTCTTT.

The rearrangement joins TRBV15 to TRBJ1-1; a possible D gene is TRBD1 (5 bases). The V and J ends lost 5 bases and 4 bases respectively, with 17 bases between them. Germline CDR1 reads LNHNV; CDR2 reads YYDKDF (reference sequence). The CDR3 covers 15 residues. CDR3 region: CATSVPPGSTTEAFF. The CDR3 DNA sequence: TGTGCCACCAGCGTCCCCCCAGGGAGTACCACTGAAGCTTTCTTT.

On this clonotype: Lacking the conserved final phenylalanine or tryptophan, this CDR3 likely reflects a read error. The chain uses TRBV28 and TRBJ1-3; D gene ambiguous. Germline loops: CDR1 MDHEN, CDR2 SYDVKM. Trimming cost V 5 bases and J 4 bases, with 21 bases left between them. The CDR3 is 17 residues long. CDR3 bases: TGTGCCAGCAGTCCGGAATCGCCGCTCGGTTGGGGAAACACCATATATTGT. Amino acids: CASSPESPLGWGNTIYC.

On this clonotype: The CDR3 carries no conserved terminal phenylalanine or tryptophan, so it likely arises from a read error. The J gene is TRBJ1-2, the V gene TRBV11-2; no clear D gene. V lost 0 bases to trimming and J lost 2 bases, with 22 bases between them. This CDR3 is 19 amino acids long. Germline V gene data show CDR1 as SGHAT and CDR2 as FQNNGV. The CDR3: CASSLDRALLAPTNYGYTL. The DNA of the CDR3 is TGTGCCAGCAGCTTAGATCGGGCGCTGTTGGCCCCGACGAACTATGGCTACACCTTA.

This clonotype was seen ten or more times. The rearrangement links TRBV7-6 to TRBJ2-7; perhaps TRBD2 as D (5 bases). The CDR3 runs to 15 residues. The germline gives CDR1 SGHVS, CDR2 FNYEAQ. V lost 5 bases and J lost 0, with 14 bases in between. The DNA for the CDR3 is TGTGCCAGCAGCCCCCTGGCTAGCCCCTCCTACGAGCAGTACTTC. Its protein product is CASSPLASPSYEQYF.

V and J are TRBV7-9 and TRBJ2-1; 12 bases are a match to TRBD2. Germline loops: CDR1 SEHNR, CDR2 FQNEAQ (reference sequence). This CDR3 comprises 15 residues. Germline trimming cut 10 bases from V and 2 bases from J; bases unmatched to any gene: 6. CDR3: CATDLAGGTYNEQFF. CDR3 DNA sequence: TGTGCCACCGACCTAGCGGGGGGGACCTACAATGAGCAGTTCTTC.

Only a few counts were recorded for this clonotype. This chain connects TRBV25-1 to TRBJ2-1, with 11 nucleotides matching TRBD2. CDR3 length: 18 amino acids. V lost 3 bases and J lost 4; bases outside the gene matches: 11. Germline loops: CDR1 MGHDK, CDR2 SYGVNS. CDR3 nucleotides: TGTGCCAGCAGTGATAGGCGGGTAGCGGGGGGGTATTACAATGAGCAGTTCTTC. This encodes CASSDRRVAGGYYNEQFF.